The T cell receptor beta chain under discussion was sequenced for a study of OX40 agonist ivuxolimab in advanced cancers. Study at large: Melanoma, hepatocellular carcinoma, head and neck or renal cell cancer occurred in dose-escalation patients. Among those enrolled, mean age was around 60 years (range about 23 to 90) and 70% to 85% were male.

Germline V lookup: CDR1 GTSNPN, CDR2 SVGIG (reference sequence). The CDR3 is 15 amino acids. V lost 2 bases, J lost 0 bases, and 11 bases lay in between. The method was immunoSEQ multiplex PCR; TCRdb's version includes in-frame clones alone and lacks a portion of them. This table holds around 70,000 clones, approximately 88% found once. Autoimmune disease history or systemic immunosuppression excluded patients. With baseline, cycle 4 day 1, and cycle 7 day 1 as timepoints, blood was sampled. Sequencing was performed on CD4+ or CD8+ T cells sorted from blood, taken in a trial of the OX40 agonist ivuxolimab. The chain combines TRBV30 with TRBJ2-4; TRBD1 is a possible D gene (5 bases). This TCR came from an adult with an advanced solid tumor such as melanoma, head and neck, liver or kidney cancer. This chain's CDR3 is CAWSTTEIAKNIQYF. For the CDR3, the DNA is TGTGCCTGGAGTACGACAGAGATAGCCAAAAACATTCAGTACTTC.